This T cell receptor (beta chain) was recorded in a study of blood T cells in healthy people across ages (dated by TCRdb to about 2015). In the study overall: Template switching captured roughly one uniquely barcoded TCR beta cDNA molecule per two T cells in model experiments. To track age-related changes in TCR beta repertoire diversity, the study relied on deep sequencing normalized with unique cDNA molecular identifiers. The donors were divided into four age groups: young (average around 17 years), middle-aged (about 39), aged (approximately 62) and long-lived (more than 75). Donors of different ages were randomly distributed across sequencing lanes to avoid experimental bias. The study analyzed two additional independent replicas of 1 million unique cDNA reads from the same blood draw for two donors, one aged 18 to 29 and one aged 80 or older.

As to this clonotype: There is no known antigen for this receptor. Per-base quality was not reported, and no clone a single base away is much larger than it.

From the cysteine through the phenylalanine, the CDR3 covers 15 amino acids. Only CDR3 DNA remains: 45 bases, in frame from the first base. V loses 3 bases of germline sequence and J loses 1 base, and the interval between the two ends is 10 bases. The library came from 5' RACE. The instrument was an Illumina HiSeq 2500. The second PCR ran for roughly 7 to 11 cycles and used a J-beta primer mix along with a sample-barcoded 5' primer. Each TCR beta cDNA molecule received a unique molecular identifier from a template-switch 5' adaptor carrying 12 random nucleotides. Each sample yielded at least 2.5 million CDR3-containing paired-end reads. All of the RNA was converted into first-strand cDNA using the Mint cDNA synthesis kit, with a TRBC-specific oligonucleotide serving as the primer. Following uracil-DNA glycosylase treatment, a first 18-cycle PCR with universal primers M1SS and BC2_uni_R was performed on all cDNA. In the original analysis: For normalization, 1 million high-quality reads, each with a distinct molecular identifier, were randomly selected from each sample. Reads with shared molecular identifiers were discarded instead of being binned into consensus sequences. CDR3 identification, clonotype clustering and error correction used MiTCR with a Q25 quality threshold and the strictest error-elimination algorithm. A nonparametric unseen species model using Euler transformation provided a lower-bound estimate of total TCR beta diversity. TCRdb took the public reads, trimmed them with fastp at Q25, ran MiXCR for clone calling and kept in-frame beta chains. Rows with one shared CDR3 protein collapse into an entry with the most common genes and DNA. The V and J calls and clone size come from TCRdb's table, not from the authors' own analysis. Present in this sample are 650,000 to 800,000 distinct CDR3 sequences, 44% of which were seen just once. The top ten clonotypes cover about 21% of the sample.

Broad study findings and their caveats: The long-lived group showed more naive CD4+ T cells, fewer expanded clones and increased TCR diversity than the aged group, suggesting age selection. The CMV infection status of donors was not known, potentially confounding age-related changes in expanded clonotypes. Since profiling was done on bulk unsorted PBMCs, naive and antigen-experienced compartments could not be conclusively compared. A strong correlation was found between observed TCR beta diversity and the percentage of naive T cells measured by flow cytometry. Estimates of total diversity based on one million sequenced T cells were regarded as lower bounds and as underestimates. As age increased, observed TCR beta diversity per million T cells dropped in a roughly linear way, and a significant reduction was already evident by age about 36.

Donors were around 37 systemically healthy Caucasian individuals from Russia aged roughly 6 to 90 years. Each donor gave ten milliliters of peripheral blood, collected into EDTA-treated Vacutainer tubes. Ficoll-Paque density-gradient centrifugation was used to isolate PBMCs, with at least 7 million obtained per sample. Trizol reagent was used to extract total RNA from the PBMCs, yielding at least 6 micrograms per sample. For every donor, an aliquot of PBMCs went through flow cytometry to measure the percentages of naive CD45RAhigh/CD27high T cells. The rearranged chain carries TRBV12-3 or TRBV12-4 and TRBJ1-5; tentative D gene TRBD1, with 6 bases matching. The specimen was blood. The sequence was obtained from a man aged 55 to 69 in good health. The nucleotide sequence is TGTGCCAGCAGTTTGACCGGACAGAGCAATCAGCCCCAGCATTTT. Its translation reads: CASSLTGQSNQPQHF.